Given below is one T cell receptor (beta chain) in context. Antigen unknown. Isolated RNA was reverse transcribed in full, so expressed TCRB transcripts were sequenced. Only in-frame clones appear in the TCRdb table, and some are missing; sequencing was by immunoSEQ multiplex PCR. The repertoire holds a few hundred thousand clones, with approximately 15% as singletons. Germline V gene lookup returns CDR1 GTSNPN and CDR2 SVGIG (reference sequence). The V and J ends lost 0 bases and 6 bases respectively, with 14 bases between them. CDR3 length equals 14 residues. These data are taken from a study of beta chain features in type 1 diabetes. Cells sorted by CD45RO/CCR7/CD25/CD127/CD95/CD27 comprised CD4+ naive, central memory, regulatory and stem cell-like memory cells. General study points: Type 1 diabetes patients showed fewer insertions and more deletions at VDJ junctions.

What was sequenced was naive CD4+ T cells from blood. The sequence derives from a man younger than 40 in good health. The genes are TRBV30 and TRBJ1-1; tentative D call: TRBD1 (5 bases). CDR3 loop: CAWSVGTLVAEAFF. In DNA form, the CDR3 reads TGTGCCTGGAGTGTCGGGACCTTAGTCGCTGAAGCTTTCTTT. Drawing the rest from reference TRBV30 and TRBJ1-1, the complete variable domain is SQTIHQWPATLVQPVGSPLSLECTVEGTSNPNLYWYRQAAGRGLQLLFYSVGIGQISSEVPQNLSASRPQDRQFILSSKKLLLSDSGFYLCAWSVGTLVAEAFFGQGTRLTVV.